This T cell receptor beta chain appears in the sequencing data of a study of blood T cell repertoires in COVID-19. Study at large: The United States, Italy and Spain were the sources of the acute and convalescent COVID-19 samples. T cells, B-cell-depleted T cells, or PBMCs supplied cDNA or gDNA.

In the original workflow: Estimation of nucleated cell counts relied on the amplification of reference gene primers. TCRdb keeps only in-frame clones here, not all; method: immunoSEQ multiplex PCR. The V and J calls and clone size are taken from that table; D and trimming were inferred from the DNA. Seen here are around 100,000 clones, roughly nine tenths observed once, and the top ten hold about 4%. This clone was counted once. Sequencing was performed on peripheral blood. This TCR came from an older woman with acute or convalescent COVID-19.

DNA of the CDR3: TGTGCCACGGGGACAGGGGGCCTGAATGAGCAGTTCTTC. Translated, it gives CATGTGGLNEQFF. The chain has TRBV28 and TRBJ2-1; 12 bases are a match to TRBD1. The V and J ends lost 10 bases and 7 bases, in that order; junction bases with no gene match: 5. Looked up from germline, CDR1 is MDHEN and CDR2 is SYDVKM. CDR3 length: 13 amino acids.